The source of this TCR beta chain is a study of blood T cell repertoires in COVID-19. Germline V gene sequence: CDR1 DFQATT, CDR2 SNEGSKA (reference sequence). The V and J ends lost 3 bases and 0 bases respectively, with 12 bases between them. CDR3 length: 14 amino acids. Per the authors' pipeline: Estimation of nucleated cell counts was performed using reference gene primer amplification. Assay: immunoSEQ multiplex PCR; the TCRdb copy retains only in-frame clones and omits some. V, J and clone size were drawn from that table, and D and trimming were deduced from the DNA. The sample holds some 400,000 clones, approximately 89% seen once.

The rearrangement joins TRBV20-1 to TRBJ2-7; perhaps TRBD1 as D (6 bases). The sequence was obtained from a woman aged 60-70 years with COVID-19, enrolled during active disease. The sample taken for sequencing was peripheral blood. The CDR3 is CSASKTGSSYEQYF. The CDR3, as DNA: TGCAGTGCTAGTAAAACAGGGAGCTCCTACGAGCAGTACTTC.